The present TCR beta chain was sequenced within a study of T cell changes during pregnancy in multiple sclerosis. Germline-derived CDR1 and CDR2 are SGHNT and YENEEA. CDR3 length: 15 amino acids. V trimming: 5 bases; J trimming: 3 bases; junction bases outside the gene matches: 9. Method: immunoSEQ multiplex PCR; TCRdb's copy keeps in-frame clones and lacks some. The sample lists more than 90,000 clones; roughly nine tenths were seen once. The chain recombines TRBV11-3 with TRBJ2-7; 8 bases match TRBD1. Sequenced here: peripheral blood, sampled in the first trimester of pregnancy. The TCR comes from a female donor with multiple sclerosis, enrolled in a pregnancy study. Here the CDR3 reads CASSKTGTGVYEQYF. In DNA form, the CDR3 reads TGTGCCAGCAGCAAAACCGGGACAGGAGTCTACGAGCAGTACTTC.